The clone carrying this TCR beta chain was seen a handful of times. Its antigen is undetermined. Trimming pared 2 bases from V and 7 bases from J, leaving 11 bases between. Germline assignment: CDR1 MNHEY and CDR2 SVGAGI. This CDR3 comprises 13 residues. The data originate from a study of beta chain features in type 1 diabetes. Expressed TCRB transcripts were sequenced, since all the RNA that had been isolated was reverse transcribed. The read count averaged about 3.57 million across naive, central memory and regulatory T cell samples. Using immunoSEQ multiplex PCR, the repertoire was profiled, and TCRdb retains in-frame clones only, with some absent. The data contain about 710,000 clones, over 12% of them singletons. Study results and caveats: Researchers report that Type 1 diabetes patients had moderately but significantly shorter TCRB CDR3s across all four CD4+ subsets. Sampled from patients, naive, central memory and Treg TCRB repertoires appeared more similar than those sampled from healthy donors. Shorter templates may be favored by PCR, equally so in patients and controls.

The TCR was taken from a man between 18 and 29 years old with type 1 diabetes. This chain joins TRBV6-5 and TRBJ2-5; possible D gene TRBD1, 8 bases. Sequences were obtained from naive CD4+ T cells from blood. CDR3 loop: CASSYNRGGTQYF. The CDR3 DNA reads as TGTGCCAGCAGTTACAACAGGGGGGGGACCCAGTACTTC.